This TCR beta chain was recovered during a study of beta chain features in type 1 diabetes. Findings and limits, study-wide: TCRB CDR3s were moderately but significantly shorter in Type 1 diabetes patients in all four CD4+ subsets. Shorter templates might be favored by PCR, equally in patients and controls.

The germline V and J ends were trimmed by 2 bases and 4 bases, with 6 bases remaining between them. CDR1 is DFQATT, CDR2 SNEGSKA, per germline (reference sequence). The CDR3 length is 11 residues. This clone was seen only a few times. Its specificity is unknown. Expressed TCRB transcripts were sequenced because the isolated RNA had all been reverse transcribed beforehand. This table comes from immunoSEQ multiplex PCR, and its TCRdb copy is limited to in-frame clones, with some not included. The repertoire holds around 140,000 clones, with about 12% as singletons. Sequencing used central memory CD4+ T cells from blood. The chain recombines TRBV20-1 with TRBJ2-7; D is uncertain. This TCR came from a man younger than 35 with type 1 diabetes. This CDR3 is CSARNLYEQYF. The CDR3 bases are TGCAGTGCTAGAAATTTGTACGAGCAGTACTTC.